Below, 9 T cell receptor beta chains from the same sample are listed, as sequenced in a study of identical twins. A single record per CDR3 protein comes from TCRdb applying MiXCR to the 5' RACE reads. Of around 530,000 distinct CDR3 sequences detected, roughly 15% appear once; the ten largest clones hold around 0.48%. The same data also contributed to another study, on yellow fever vaccine responses in identical twins.

The material sequenced was CD4+ T cells sorted from blood. These receptors were collected from a young woman in good health.

This clonotype came up many times. The chain links TRBV5-5 to TRBJ1-1, with a possible D match to TRBD1 (5 bases). The CDR3 sequence is 14 residues long. Per germline, CDR1 SGHKS and CDR2 YYEKEE (reference sequence). The V gene lost 0 bases and the J gene lost 5 bases, with 11 bases spanning the gap. CDR3 loop: CASSLEQGLTEAFF. The CDR3 DNA sequence: TGTGCCAGCAGCTTGGAGCAGGGATTAACTGAAGCTTTCTTT.

This chain links TRBV6-1 with TRBJ2-2; no clear D. This CDR3 contains 14 residues. Germline lookup yields CDR1 MNHNS and CDR2 SASEGT. Trimming took off 4 bases at V and 2 bases at J, with 8 bases between the two ends. CDR3 in DNA: TGTGCCAGCAGTGGCGTGTACAACACCGGGGAGCTGTTTTTT. It is translated as CASSGVYNTGELFF.

This clonotype was found many times. The chain joins TRBV12-3 or TRBV12-4 to TRBJ2-1, with 9 bases aligning to TRBD1. The CDR3 extends over 15 amino acids. Trimming cost V 7 bases and J 0 bases; bases outside gene matches: 4. As DNA, the CDR3 is TGTGCCAGCATTCCGACAGGGGGCTCCTACAATGAGCAGTTCTTC. It specifies CASIPTGGSYNEQFF.

Only a few counts were recorded for this clonotype. The chain joins TRBV12-5 to TRBJ2-2; D may correspond to TRBD1 or TRBD2 (5 bases each). The CDR3 totals 13 residues. V was cut by 6 bases and J by 2 bases, with 7 bases left in between. Germline values: CDR1 LGHNT, CDR2 FRNRAP. CDR3 sequence (DNA): TGTGCTAGTGGGAGGGGTAACACCGGGGAGCTGTTTTTT. This gives the protein CASGRGNTGELFF.

The chain employs TRBV20-1 and TRBJ2-1, with D perhaps matching TRBD2 (7 bases). The V gene's germline CDR1 is DFQATT and CDR2 SNEGSKA (reference sequence). V was trimmed by 5 bases and J by 7 bases, leaving 12 bases between them. The CDR3 is made up of 12 amino acids. CDR3 sequence (DNA): TGCAGTGCTGATAGGGGGGGTAATGAGCAGTTCTTC. Translated: CSADRGGNEQFF.

This clonotype was recorded a few times. The rearrangement uses TRBV29-1 and TRBJ2-3; a weak D match, TRBD1 (6 bases). The length of the CDR3 is 12 residues. Between the trimmed V and J ends, which lost 8 bases and 6 bases, there was a span of 15 bases. Germline loops: CDR1 SQVTM, CDR2 ANQGSEA. CDR3 sequence reads: CSFSRGRDTQYF. Here the CDR3 DNA reads TGCAGCTTCAGCAGGGGCCGGGATACGCAGTATTTT.

The chain has TRBV7-9 and TRBJ2-5, with D possibly being TRBD1 (6 bases). Germline CDR1 and CDR2: SEHNR and FQNEAQ (reference sequence). The CDR3 contains 14 residues. With 7 bases removed from V and 5 bases from J, the gap between germline ends came to 17 bases. The CDR3 DNA is TGTGCCAGCAATCAGGACAGACTGTCGGAGACCCAGTACTTC. Amino acid sequence: CASNQDRLSETQYF.

The V call is TRBV6-5, the J call TRBJ1-3; the D gene is possibly TRBD1 (6 bases). Trimming shortened V by 0 bases and J by 2 bases, and 11 bases separated the two germline ends. CDR3 length equals 16 residues. Germline CDR1 MNHEY, CDR2 SVGAGI. In DNA, the CDR3 is TGTGCCAGCAGTTACTCTCTAGGGGGTCCTGGAAACACCATATATTTT. Its translation: CASSYSLGGPGNTIYF.

This clonotype occurred many times. This chain links TRBV7-2 with TRBJ2-4; unclear D gene. V lost 4 bases to trimming and J lost 6 bases, with 10 bases between them. Germline V gives CDR1 SGHTA, CDR2 FQGNSA. The CDR3 is 13 amino acids. CDR3 sequence: CASSYTPLNIQYF. DNA for the CDR3: TGTGCCAGCAGCTATACCCCGTTAAACATTCAGTACTTC.